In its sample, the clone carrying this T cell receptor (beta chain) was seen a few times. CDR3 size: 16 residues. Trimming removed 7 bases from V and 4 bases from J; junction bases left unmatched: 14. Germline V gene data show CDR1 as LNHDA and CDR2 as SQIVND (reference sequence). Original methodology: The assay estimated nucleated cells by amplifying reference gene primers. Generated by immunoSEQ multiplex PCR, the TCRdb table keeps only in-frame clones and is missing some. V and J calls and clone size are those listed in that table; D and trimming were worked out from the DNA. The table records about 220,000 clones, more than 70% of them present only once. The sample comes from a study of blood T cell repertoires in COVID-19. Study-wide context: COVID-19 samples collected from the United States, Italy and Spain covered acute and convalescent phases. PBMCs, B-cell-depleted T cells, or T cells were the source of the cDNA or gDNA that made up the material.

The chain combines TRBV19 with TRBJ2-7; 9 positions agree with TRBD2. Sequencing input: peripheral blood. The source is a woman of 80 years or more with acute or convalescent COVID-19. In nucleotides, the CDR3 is TGTGCCAGTAAAAGGCGGGGGGGCGAGGCCGGGTACGAGCAGTACTTC. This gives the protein CASKRRGGEAGYEQYF.